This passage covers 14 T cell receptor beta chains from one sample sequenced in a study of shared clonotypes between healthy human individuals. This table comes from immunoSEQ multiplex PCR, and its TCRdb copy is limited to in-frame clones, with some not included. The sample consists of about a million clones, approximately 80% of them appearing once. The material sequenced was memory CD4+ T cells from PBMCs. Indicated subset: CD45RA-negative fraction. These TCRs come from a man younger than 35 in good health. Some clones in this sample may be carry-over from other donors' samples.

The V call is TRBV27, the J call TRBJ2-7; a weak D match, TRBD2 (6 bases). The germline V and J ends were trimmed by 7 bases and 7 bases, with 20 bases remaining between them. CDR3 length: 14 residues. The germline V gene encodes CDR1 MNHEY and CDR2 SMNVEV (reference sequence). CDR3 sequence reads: CASNPGRAGREQYF. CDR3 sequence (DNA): TGTGCCAGCAACCCTGGACGCGCGGGACGGGAGCAGTACTTC.

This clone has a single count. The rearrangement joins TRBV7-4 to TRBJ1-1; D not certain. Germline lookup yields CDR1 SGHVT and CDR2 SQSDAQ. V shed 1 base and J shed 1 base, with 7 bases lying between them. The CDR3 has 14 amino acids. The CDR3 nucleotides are TGTGCCAGCAGCTTAGTACGAGGGAACACTGAAGCTTTCTTT. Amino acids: CASSLVRGNTEAFF.

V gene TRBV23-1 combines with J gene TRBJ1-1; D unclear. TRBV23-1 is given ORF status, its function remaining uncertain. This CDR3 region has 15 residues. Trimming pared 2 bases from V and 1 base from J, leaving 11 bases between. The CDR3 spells CASSQGDRENTEAFF. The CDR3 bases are TGCGCCAGCAGTCAAGGGGATCGCGAGAACACTGAAGCTTTCTTT.

CDR3 sequence: CASSEDPLVIGELFF. The DNA for the CDR3 is TGTGCCAGCAGCGAGGACCCACTAGTGATCGGGGAGCTGTTTTTT. The rearrangement links TRBV5-4 to TRBJ2-2; TRBD2 is a possible D gene (5 bases). V gave up 4 bases and J gave up 7 bases, with 17 bases separating them. Germline V gene lookup returns CDR1 SGHNT and CDR2 YYREEE (reference sequence). The CDR3 contains 15 residues.

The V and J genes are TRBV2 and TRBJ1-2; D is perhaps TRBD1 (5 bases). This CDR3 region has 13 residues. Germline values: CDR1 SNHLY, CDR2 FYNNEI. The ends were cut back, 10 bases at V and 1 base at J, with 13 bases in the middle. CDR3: CATSPGGNYGYTF. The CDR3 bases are TGTGCCACTTCGCCCGGGGGTAACTATGGCTACACCTTC. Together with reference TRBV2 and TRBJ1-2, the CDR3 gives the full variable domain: EPEVTQTPSHQVTQMGQEVILRCVPISNHLYFYWYRQILGQKVEFLVSFYNNEISEKSEIFDDQFSVERPDGSNFTLKIRSTKLEDSAMYFCATSPGGNYGYTFGSGTRLTVV.

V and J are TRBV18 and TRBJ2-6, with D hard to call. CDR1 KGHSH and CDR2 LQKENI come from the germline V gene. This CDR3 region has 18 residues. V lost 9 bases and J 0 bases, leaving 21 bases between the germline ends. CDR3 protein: CASRLSGRTSSGANVLTF. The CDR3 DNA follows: TGTGCCAGTAGATTGAGTGGCAGGACCAGCTCTGGGGCCAACGTCCTGACTTTC. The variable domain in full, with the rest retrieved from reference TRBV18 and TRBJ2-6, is NAGVMQNPRHLVRRRGQEARLRCSPMKGHSHVYWYRQLPEEGLKFMVYLQKENIIDESGMPKERFSAEFPKEGPSILRIQQVVRGDSAAYFCASRLSGRTSSGANVLTFGAGSRLTVL.

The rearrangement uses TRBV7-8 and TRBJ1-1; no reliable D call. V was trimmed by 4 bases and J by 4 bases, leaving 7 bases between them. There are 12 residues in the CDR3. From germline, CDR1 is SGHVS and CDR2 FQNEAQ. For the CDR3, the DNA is TGTGCCAGCAGCTCCGGTCCCACTGAAGCTTTCTTT. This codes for CASSSGPTEAFF. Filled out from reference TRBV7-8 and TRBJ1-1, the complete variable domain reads GAGVSQSPRYKVAKRGQDVALRCDPISGHVSLFWYQQALGQGPEFLTYFQNEAQLDKSGLPSDRFFAERPEGSVSTLKIQRTQQEDSAVYLCASSSGPTEAFFGQGTRLTVV.

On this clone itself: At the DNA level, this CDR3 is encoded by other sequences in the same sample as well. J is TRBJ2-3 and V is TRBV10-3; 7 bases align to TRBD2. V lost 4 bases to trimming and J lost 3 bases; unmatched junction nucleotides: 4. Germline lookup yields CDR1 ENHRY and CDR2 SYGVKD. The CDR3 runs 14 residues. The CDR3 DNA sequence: TGTGCCATCAGTGGGACGGGGGGAACAGATACGCAGTATTTT. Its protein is CAISGTGGTDTQYF.

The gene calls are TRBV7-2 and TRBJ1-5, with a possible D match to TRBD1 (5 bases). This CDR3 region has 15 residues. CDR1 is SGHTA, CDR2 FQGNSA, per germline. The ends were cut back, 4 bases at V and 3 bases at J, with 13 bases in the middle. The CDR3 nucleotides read TGTGCCAGCAGCTACCAAGGGACTTCCAATCAGCCCCAGCATTTT. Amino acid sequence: CASSYQGTSNQPQHF.

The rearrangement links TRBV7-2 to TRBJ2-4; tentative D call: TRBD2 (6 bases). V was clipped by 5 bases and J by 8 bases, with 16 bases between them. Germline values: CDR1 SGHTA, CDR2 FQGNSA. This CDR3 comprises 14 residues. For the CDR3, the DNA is TGTGCCAGCAGCCCGGGAATTCGGGGGTACATTCAGTACTTC. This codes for CASSPGIRGYIQYF.

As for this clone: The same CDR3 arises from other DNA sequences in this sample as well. CDR3 DNA sequence: TGTGCCAGCAGCTTTAGGGGATCTGGGGAGACCCAGTACTTC. Protein sequence: CASSFRGSGETQYF. The gene calls are TRBV11-2 and TRBJ2-5; tentative D call: TRBD1 (5 bases). Germline loops: CDR1 SGHAT, CDR2 FQNNGV. This CDR3 comprises 14 residues. The V end was cut by 3 bases, the J end by 5 bases, with 13 bases between.

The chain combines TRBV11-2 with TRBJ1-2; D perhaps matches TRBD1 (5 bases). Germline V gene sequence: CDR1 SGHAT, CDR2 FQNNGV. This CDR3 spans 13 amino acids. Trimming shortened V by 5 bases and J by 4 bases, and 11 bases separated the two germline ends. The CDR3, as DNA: TGTGCCAGCAGCGGGATTGGGGCCTATGGCTACACCTTC. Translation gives CASSGIGAYGYTF.

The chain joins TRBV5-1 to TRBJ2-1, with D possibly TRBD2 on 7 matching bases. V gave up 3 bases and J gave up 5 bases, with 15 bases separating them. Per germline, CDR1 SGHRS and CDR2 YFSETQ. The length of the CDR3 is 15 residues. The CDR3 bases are TGCGCCAGCAGCTGGGGGGGCCTCCGGGACAATGAGCAGTTCTTC. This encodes CASSWGGLRDNEQFF.

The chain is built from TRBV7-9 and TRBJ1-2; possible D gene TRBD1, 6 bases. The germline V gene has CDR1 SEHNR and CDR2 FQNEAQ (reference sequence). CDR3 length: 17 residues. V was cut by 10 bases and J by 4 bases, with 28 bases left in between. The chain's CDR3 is CATQAWDTVSAGYGYTF. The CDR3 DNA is TGTGCCACCCAAGCATGGGACACGGTTTCAGCGGGCTATGGCTACACCTTC.